The 26 T cell receptor beta chains presented below share a single source sample, sequenced in a study of neurological immune-mediated disorders. A single record per CDR3 protein comes from TCRdb applying MiXCR to the 5' RACE reads. The sample contains roughly 30,000 distinct CDR3 sequences, about 12% of which appear only once. The sample consisted of PBMCs. The receptors come from a woman aged 55-70 years in good health.

This clonotype has at least ten counts. The chain joins TRBV29-1 to TRBJ1-1; 7 bases align to TRBD1. V lost 7 bases, J lost 2 bases, and 4 bases stayed unmatched. The CDR3 loop spans 12 amino acids. Germline CDR1 SQVTM, CDR2 ANQGSEA. The DNA of the CDR3 is TGCAGCGGGGGACAGACAAACACTGAAGCTTTCTTT. Translated, it gives CSGGQTNTEAFF.

At least ten counts were recorded for this clonotype. J is TRBJ2-5 and V is TRBV9, with D tentatively TRBD2 (6 bases). The CDR3 is made up of 16 amino acids. Germline values: CDR1 SGDLS, CDR2 YYNGEE. The V end was cut by 0 bases, the J end by 4 bases, with 16 bases between. The CDR3 region is CASSVGDSGRGETQYF. As DNA, the CDR3 is TGTGCCAGCAGCGTAGGGGATAGCGGCAGAGGAGAGACCCAGTACTTC.

By proportion, this clonotype is medium-sized. V is TRBV5-1 and J is TRBJ1-1, with TRBD1 matching 9 bases. Germline V gene sequence: CDR1 SGHRS, CDR2 YFSETQ. Trimming at V came to 4 bases and at J to 5 bases, leaving 6 bases not matched to a gene. The CDR3 sequence is 14 residues long. CDR3 sequence reads: CASSAGTGRTEAFF. The CDR3 coding sequence is TGCGCCAGCAGCGCTGGGACAGGGAGAACTGAAGCTTTCTTT.

This clonotype was seen ten or more times. The genes are TRBV7-2 and TRBJ1-4; D is ambiguous. This CDR3 has 16 residues. Germline V CDR1 and CDR2: SGHTA, FQGNSA. The V end lost 3 bases, the J end lost 0 bases, and 11 bases lay between the germline ends. The CDR3 bases are TGTGCCAGCAGCTTCTATCCGAGACCAACTAATGAAAAACTGTTTTTT. It is translated as CASSFYPRPTNEKLFF.

This clonotype was seen repeatedly, ten times or more. The rearrangement uses TRBV20-1 and TRBJ1-1; D possibly corresponds to TRBD1 (6 bases). V dropped 0 bases and J dropped 4 bases, with 12 bases sitting between them. The germline CDR1 and CDR2 sequences are DFQATT and SNEGSKA (reference sequence). CDR3 size: 14 residues. CDR3 sequence reads: CSARDLRGGTEAFF. CDR3 DNA sequence: TGCAGTGCTAGAGATCTGAGGGGGGGCACTGAAGCTTTCTTT.

In its sample, this clonotype was seen many times. The chain couples TRBV28 to TRBJ1-2, with D unresolved. The V end lost 3 bases, the J end lost 8 bases, and 10 bases lay between the germline ends. Germline CDR1 is MDHEN and CDR2 is SYDVKM. The CDR3 spans 12 residues. The CDR3 bases are TGTGCCAGCAGTTTGCACACGGAGGGCTACACCTTC. This translates into CASSLHTEGYTF.

Ten or more counts support this clonotype. The chain is built from TRBV11-2 and TRBJ2-5; 10 bases map to TRBD1. Losses at the gene ends were 5 bases for V and 7 bases for J; bases not matched to a gene: 16. This CDR3 is built from 17 residues. Germline lookup yields CDR1 SGHAT and CDR2 FQNNGV. The CDR3 nucleotides read TGTGCCAGCAGCCGACGCGGGGGGACAGGGGAGGAGATGACCCAGTACTTC. Its translation is CASSRRGGTGEEMTQYF.

The genes are TRBV20-1 and TRBJ1-3, with D perhaps matching TRBD1 (5 bases). The germline gives CDR1 DFQATT, CDR2 SNEGSKA (reference sequence). V shed 3 bases and J shed 0 bases, with 12 bases lying between them. CDR3 length equals 15 residues. The CDR3 DNA sequence: TGCAGTGCTAGTCGGGACGTTTACTCTGGAAACACCATATATTTT. It is translated as CSASRDVYSGNTIYF.

Concerning this clonotype: At one end, the junction sequence differs from germline, possibly due to a read error. The chain joins TRBV10-2 to TRBJ1-2; no definite D call. Germline CDR1 is WSHSY and CDR2 is SAAADI. The CDR3 spans 11 residues. Written as DNA, the CDR3 is TGTGTCAGCTCGGCCGACACTGGCTACACCTTC. Translating it yields CVSSADTGYTF.

In this sample, this clonotype turned up many times. DNA for the CDR3: TGCGCCAGCAGCCAGGGGATCTCATGGAGGTCCGACCCGTCCTACGAGCAGTACTTC. Protein sequence: CASSQGISWRSDPSYEQYF. The V and J genes are TRBV4-3 and TRBJ2-7; D perhaps matches TRBD2 (5 bases). V lost 3 bases to trimming and J lost 1 base, with 25 bases between them. Per germline, CDR1 LGHNA and CDR2 YSLEER. This CDR3 is built from 19 residues.

This clonotype was found many times. The chain combines TRBV5-5 with TRBJ2-5, with 15 bases identical to TRBD2. V dropped 4 bases and J dropped 3; count of bases not matched to a gene: 4. The CDR3 loop spans 16 amino acids. Germline CDR1 SGHKS, CDR2 YYEKEE (reference sequence). The CDR3 here is CASSPGTSGGKETQYF. The CDR3 coding sequence is TGTGCCAGCAGCCCCGGGACTAGCGGGGGGAAAGAGACCCAGTACTTC.

This clonotype was seen repeatedly, ten times or more. CDR3 bases: TGTGCCAGCTCCACCCAAGGCATCACCGGGGAGCTGTTTTTT. This codes for CASSTQGITGELFF. The chain links TRBV7-2 to TRBJ2-2; no clear D gene. The CDR3 sequence is 14 residues long. V lost 8 bases, J lost 4 bases, and 14 bases lay in between. Germline loops: CDR1 SGHTA, CDR2 FQGNSA.

This clonotype has ten or more counts. The CDR3 protein is CASSVDRVGNIQYF. The CDR3 bases are TGTGCCAGCAGCGTAGACAGGGTCGGAAACATTCAGTACTTC. The chain is built from TRBV7-8 and TRBJ2-4; TRBD1 matches 7 bases. CDR3 size: 14 residues. Germline V gene sequence: CDR1 SGHVS, CDR2 FQNEAQ. Trimming took 5 bases from V and 6 from J; bases not matched to a gene: 7.

This clonotype was seen many times. The gene calls are TRBV9 and TRBJ2-7; D possibly matches TRBD1 or TRBD2 (5 bases each). Trimming removed 0 bases at V and 6 bases at J, with 19 bases between. The CDR3 runs 16 residues. Per germline, CDR1 SGDLS and CDR2 YYNGEE. The CDR3 DNA follows: TGTGCCAGCAGCGTAGGGGGGAACCTTGTAGGAGGCGAGCAGTACTTC. As protein: CASSVGGNLVGGEQYF. The variable domain in full, completed from reference TRBV9 and TRBJ2-7, reads DSGVTQTPKHLITATGQRVTLRCSPRSGDLSVYWYQQSLDQGLQFLIQYYNGEERAKGNILERFSAQQFPDLHSELNLSSLELGDSALYFCASSVGGNLVGGEQYFGPGTRLTVT.

This clonotype was detected ten times or more. The J gene is TRBJ1-2, the V gene TRBV5-6, with TRBD1 as a possible D gene (5 bases). The V and J ends lost 2 bases and 8 bases respectively, with 25 bases between them. Germline lookup yields CDR1 SGHDT and CDR2 YYEEEE. There are 17 residues in the CDR3. CDR3: CASSFLLPALEGLGYTF. CDR3 nucleotide sequence: TGTGCCAGCAGCTTCCTACTACCGGCCCTTGAGGGGTTGGGCTACACCTTC.

This clonotype was seen at least ten times. This chain connects TRBV12-3 or TRBV12-4 to TRBJ2-3; 9 nucleotides match TRBD2. After removal of 5 bases from V and 0 bases from J, the junction contained 12 bases not matched to a gene. The CDR3 runs to 18 residues. The CDR3 is CASSPGLLAGKSTDTQYF. The CDR3 bases are TGTGCCAGCAGTCCCGGACTTCTAGCGGGGAAGAGCACAGATACGCAGTATTTT.

This clonotype occurred many times. The chain combines TRBV4-3 with TRBJ1-1; D remains ambiguous. Trimming left V 5 bases short and J 3 bases short, with 16 bases between. Germline loops: CDR1 LGHNA, CDR2 YSLEER. The CDR3 is 15 amino acids. The chain's CDR3 is CASSKGWGSDTEAFF. DNA for the CDR3: TGCGCCAGCAGCAAGGGCTGGGGAAGCGACACTGAAGCTTTCTTT.

This clonotype occurred many times. The V gene is TRBV5-1, the J gene TRBJ2-7; D may be TRBD1 or TRBD2 (5 bases each). The V and J ends lost 4 bases and 4 bases respectively, with 24 bases between them. Germline values: CDR1 SGHRS, CDR2 YFSETQ. This CDR3 spans 17 amino acids. CDR3 protein: CASSLPGQGRFHYEQYF. CDR3 coding DNA: TGCGCCAGCAGCCTACCGGGGCAGGGAAGGTTTCATTACGAGCAGTACTTC. Variable domain in full (rest from reference TRBV5-1 and TRBJ2-7): KAGVTQTPRYLIKTRGQQVTLSCSPISGHRSVSWYQQTPGQGLQFLFEYFSETQRNKGNFPGRFSGRQFSNSRSEMNVSTLELGDSALYLCASSLPGQGRFHYEQYFGPGTRLTVT.

About this clonotype itself: This CDR3 is missing its conserved last phenylalanine or tryptophan, likely due to a read error. The rearrangement links TRBV20-1 to TRBJ1-5, with a possible D match to TRBD1 (5 bases). This CDR3 spans 17 amino acids. Per germline, CDR1 DFQATT and CDR2 SNEGSKA (reference sequence). In nucleotides, the CDR3 is TGCAGTGCTAGAGATCATAGGGCCGGGGCCCACAATCAGCACCAGCATTAT. Its translation is CSARDHRAGAHNQHQHY.

This clonotype was observed at least ten times. The chain combines TRBV12-3 or TRBV12-4 with TRBJ2-3, with D unclear. The CDR3 consists of 14 residues. V lost 1 base and J lost 3, with 8 bases in between. CDR3 sequence reads: CASSLDPGTDTQYF. The CDR3 DNA follows: TGTGCCAGCAGTTTAGACCCAGGAACAGATACGCAGTATTTT.

J is TRBJ2-2 and V is TRBV6-2 or TRBV6-3, with 7 positions matching TRBD1. Germline loops: CDR1 MNHEY, CDR2 SVGEGT. V was clipped by 6 bases and J by 1 base; unmatched bases: 11. The CDR3 consists of 17 residues. The chain's CDR3 is CASRPTGLLRNTGELFF. In DNA form, the CDR3 reads TGTGCCAGCAGACCGACAGGGCTTCTCCGGAACACCGGGGAGCTGTTTTTT.

This clonotype was detected many times. The chain couples TRBV5-1 to TRBJ2-1; 10 positions match TRBD2. The CDR3 is made up of 14 amino acids. Germline V gene lookup returns CDR1 SGHRS and CDR2 YFSETQ. V shed 7 bases, J shed 7 bases, and the junction held 8 bases outside the gene matches. For the CDR3, the DNA is TGCGCCAGCGGAAATAGCGGGGGGCAAAATGAGCAGTTCTTC. Its protein product is CASGNSGGQNEQFF.

This clonotype came up many times. V usage is TRBV29-1 and J usage is TRBJ1-1; TRBD1 matches at 9 bases. Germline V gene sequence: CDR1 SQVTM, CDR2 ANQGSEA. V dropped 8 bases and J dropped 1; count of bases not matched to a gene: 14. The CDR3 is 16 amino acids. The CDR3 DNA sequence: TGCAGCACTCATACCAGGACAGGGGTTCAGAACACTGAAGCTTTCTTT. Translated, it gives CSTHTRTGVQNTEAFF.

Many counts were recorded for this clonotype. The chain couples TRBV20-1 to TRBJ1-5; D may be TRBD1 (5 bases). The germline V and J ends were trimmed by 6 bases and 3 bases, with 12 bases remaining between them. This CDR3 is 13 amino acids long. Germline lookup yields CDR1 DFQATT and CDR2 SNEGSKA (reference sequence). CDR3 residues: CSAPRGINQPQHF. The CDR3 region has the DNA TGCAGTGCCCCGCGGGGGATCAATCAGCCCCAGCATTTT.

By share of the sample, this clonotype is large. The V call is TRBV5-6, the J call TRBJ1-1; no clear D gene. The CDR3 loop spans 12 amino acids. V gave up 1 base and J gave up 7 bases, with 8 bases separating them. From germline, CDR1 is SGHDT and CDR2 YYEEEE. The CDR3 region is CASSLITDEAFF. CDR3 sequence (DNA): TGTGCCAGCAGCTTGATAACGGATGAAGCTTTCTTT.

This clonotype was found many times. V usage is TRBV20-1 and J usage is TRBJ2-4, with D perhaps given as TRBD1 or TRBD2 (6 bases each). The V gene lost 1 base and the J gene lost 4 bases, with 17 bases spanning the gap. The CDR3 runs 16 residues. From germline, CDR1 is DFQATT and CDR2 SNEGSKA (reference sequence). Here the CDR3 reads CSARGGTRGVKNIQYF. As DNA, the CDR3 is TGCAGTGCTAGAGGGGGCACGAGGGGGGTGAAAAACATTCAGTACTTC.